Shown below are 32 T cell receptor beta chains from a single sample sequenced in a study of blood T cells in healthy people across ages. The authors ran a second PCR of about 7 to 11 cycles using a sample-barcoded 5' primer and a J-beta primer mix. From the 5' RACE reads, TCRdb called clonotypes with MiXCR, one entry per CDR3 protein. The profile covers roughly 1,500,000 distinct CDR3 sequences, with roughly 32% appearing a single time and about 10% taken by the ten largest. Sequencing was performed on blood. Receptors were obtained from a woman in her 30s in good health.

Comment on this clonotype: A read error may account for a junction end that differs from germline. The chain uses TRBV6-6 and TRBJ2-2; 9 bases match TRBD1. Germline CDR1 MNHNY, CDR2 SVGAGI (reference sequence). This CDR3 spans 17 amino acids. The CDR3 DNA reads as TGTGCCAGCAGTTACCCCGACAGGGGGAAATACACCGGGGAGTTGTTTTTT. Translating gives CASSYPDRGKYTGELFF.

This clonotype was detected ten times or more. The chain combines TRBV29-1 with TRBJ1-2; TRBD1 matches at 7 bases. With V trimmed by 1 base and J by 5 bases, 7 bases remained unmatched. Germline V CDR1 and CDR2: SQVTM, ANQGSEA. This CDR3 contains 14 residues. CDR3 in amino acids: CSVEGTGVGYGYTF. The DNA for the CDR3 is TGCAGCGTTGAAGGGACAGGAGTCGGATATGGCTACACCTTC.

This chain joins TRBV29-1 and TRBJ2-5; D is unresolved. The length of the CDR3 is 12 residues. Trimming shortened V by 4 bases and J by 11 bases, and 17 bases separated the two germline ends. Germline V gene data show CDR1 as SQVTM and CDR2 as ANQGSEA. The CDR3 loop reads CSVGQDPSGQYF. For the CDR3, the DNA is TGCAGCGTTGGACAAGATCCCTCTGGGCAGTACTTC.

The chain couples TRBV18 to TRBJ2-3, with 7 positions matching TRBD2. Germline CDR1 and CDR2: KGHSH and LQKENI. The CDR3 loop spans 15 amino acids. V dropped 2 bases and J dropped 0; count of bases not matched to a gene: 2. Here the CDR3 reads CASSPVGLSTDTQYF. For the CDR3, the DNA is TGTGCCAGCTCACCAGTGGGACTAAGCACAGATACGCAGTATTTT. Full variable domain (rest looked up from reference TRBV18 and TRBJ2-3): NAGVMQNPRHLVRRRGQEARLRCSPMKGHSHVYWYRQLPEEGLKFMVYLQKENIIDESGMPKERFSAEFPKEGPSILRIQQVVRGDSAAYFCASSPVGLSTDTQYFGPGTRLTVL.

This clonotype has just a few counts. The CDR3, as DNA: TGCAGTGCTAGAGATGGGAGGGGACTAGCGGGAGTCGAGCAGTACTTC. Amino acids: CSARDGRGLAGVEQYF. The chain recombines TRBV20-1 with TRBJ2-7; 14 bases line up with TRBD2. V shed 0 bases, J shed 6 bases, and the junction held 7 bases outside the gene matches. The germline CDR1 and CDR2 sequences are DFQATT and SNEGSKA (reference sequence). CDR3 size: 16 residues.

This chain uses TRBV27 with TRBJ2-7, with TRBD1 matching over 8 bases. CDR1 and CDR2 from the germline V gene are MNHEY and SMNVEV (reference sequence). The V segment lost 3 bases and the J segment 5 bases; nucleotides outside the gene matches: 12. This CDR3 has 16 residues. The CDR3 sequence: CASSFSWGDRGHEQYF. The DNA of the CDR3 is TGTGCCAGCAGTTTCTCTTGGGGCGACAGGGGACACGAGCAGTACTTC.

This clonotype is a singleton in its sample. The rearrangement links TRBV12-3 or TRBV12-4 to TRBJ2-4; D possibly uses TRBD1 or TRBD2 (5 bases each). This CDR3 comprises 14 residues. V lost 4 bases to trimming and J lost 9 bases, with 16 bases between them. This CDR3 reads CASSYGHKRGIQYF. For the CDR3, the DNA is TGTGCCAGCAGTTACGGGCATAAGAGGGGCATTCAGTACTTC.

This clonotype was seen a few times. In DNA, the CDR3 is TGTGCCAGCTCACCACCTGGCGGGAGCGGAAATGAGCAGTTCTTC. This sequence encodes CASSPPGGSGNEQFF. The chain links TRBV18 to TRBJ2-1, with TRBD2 matching over 7 bases. Per germline, CDR1 KGHSH and CDR2 LQKENI. J was trimmed by 7 bases and V by 0 bases; bases with no gene match: 6. This CDR3 comprises 15 residues.

This chain joins TRBV7-3 and TRBJ2-1; 7 bases map to TRBD2. The CDR3 extends over 15 amino acids. Germline loops: CDR1 SGHTA, CDR2 FQGTGA. The V segment lost 2 bases and the J segment 5 bases; nucleotides outside the gene matches: 6. The chain's CDR3 is CASSLGRAGNNEQFF. The CDR3 DNA reads TGTGCCAGCAGCTTAGGTCGAGCGGGGAACAATGAGCAGTTCTTC.

This clonotype was observed a few times. The CDR3 DNA reads TGTGCCATCAGTGAACCCTCCGGGACTAGCTCCTACGAGCAGTACTTC. This encodes CAISEPSGTSSYEQYF. The V and J genes are TRBV10-3 and TRBJ2-7, with TRBD2 identical over 8 bases. V lost 3 bases to trimming and J lost 0 bases; unmatched junction nucleotides: 7. The CDR3 is 16 residues long. Germline-derived CDR1 and CDR2 are ENHRY and SYGVKD.

This clonotype has ten or more counts. The V call is TRBV7-2, the J call TRBJ2-7, with D perhaps TRBD2 (7 bases). CDR3 length equals 14 residues. The germline V gene encodes CDR1 SGHTA and CDR2 FQGNSA. The ends were cut back, 3 bases at V and 0 bases at J, with 9 bases in the middle. CDR3 sequence (DNA): TGTGCCAGCAGCTTCGGGGGGCCCTCCTACGAGCAGTACTTC. Amino acids: CASSFGGPSYEQYF.

This rearrangement joins TRBV5-1 to TRBJ2-7, with 9 bases identical to TRBD1. CDR1 SGHRS and CDR2 YFSETQ come from the germline V gene. This CDR3 is built from 15 residues. Trimming cost V 6 bases and J 3 bases; bases outside gene matches: 10. The CDR3 loop is CASTTLDRGNYEQYF. The CDR3 DNA is TGCGCCAGCACCACTTTAGACAGGGGGAACTACGAGCAGTACTTC. Together with reference TRBV5-1 and TRBJ2-7, the CDR3 gives the full variable domain: KAGVTQTPRYLIKTRGQQVTLSCSPISGHRSVSWYQQTPGQGLQFLFEYFSETQRNKGNFPGRFSGRQFSNSRSEMNVSTLELGDSALYLCASTTLDRGNYEQYFGPGTRLTVT.

This clonotype was observed a few times. The chain links TRBV9 to TRBJ2-1; D not certain. Trimming removed 0 bases at V and 3 bases at J, with 7 bases between. The CDR3 is 14 residues long. Germline V gives CDR1 SGDLS, CDR2 YYNGEE. The CDR3: CASSVAADYNEQFF. For the CDR3, the DNA is TGTGCCAGCAGCGTAGCGGCCGACTACAATGAGCAGTTCTTC.

The V and J genes are TRBV7-2 and TRBJ2-7; 10 bases are shared with TRBD2. The CDR3 covers 15 residues. V shed 3 bases, J shed 5 bases, and the junction held 7 bases outside the gene matches. Germline V lookup: CDR1 SGHTA, CDR2 FQGNSA. The CDR3 region has the DNA TGTGCCAGCAGCTTCGAAAGCGGGAGGGCTGACGAGCAGTACTTC. This sequence encodes CASSFESGRADEQYF.

This clonotype was detected only a few times. The chain carries TRBV20-1 and TRBJ2-5, with 7 bases lining up with TRBD2. CDR1 and CDR2 (germline): DFQATT, SNEGSKA (reference sequence). The CDR3 runs 14 residues. The ends lost 6 bases at V and 3 bases at J; junction bases unmatched: 10. The CDR3 DNA reads as TGCAGTGCCAGCGAAGGAGCGGGAAAAGAGACCCAGTACTTC. Its protein product is CSASEGAGKETQYF.

This clonotype was observed a few times. The chain uses TRBV6-5 and TRBJ2-7; perhaps TRBD1 as D (6 bases). The V gene lost 0 bases and the J gene lost 5 bases, with 8 bases spanning the gap. The CDR3 has 13 amino acids. CDR1 MNHEY and CDR2 SVGAGI come from the germline V gene. The CDR3 loop is CASSYSEGDEQYF. The CDR3 coding sequence is TGTGCCAGCAGTTACTCCGAGGGGGACGAGCAGTACTTC.

This clonotype was observed a handful of times. A much larger clone is a single base away; this may be a read error. The chain uses TRBV28 and TRBJ2-3; TRBD1 or TRBD2 may be the D gene (7 bases each). The V end lost 5 bases, the J end lost 2 bases, and 17 bases lay between the germline ends. Per germline, CDR1 MDHEN and CDR2 SYDVKM. The CDR3 has 16 amino acids. The CDR3 here is CASSLQGGGHTDTQYF. In nucleotides, the CDR3 is TGTGCCAGCAGTCTTCAGGGGGGGGGACACACAGATACGCAGTATTTT.

This sequence joins TRBV20-1 and TRBJ2-1; D assignment may be TRBD1 or TRBD2 (5 bases each). V was pared by 7 bases and J by 8 bases, with 18 bases between. The length of the CDR3 is 13 residues. Germline V CDR1 and CDR2: DFQATT, SNEGSKA (reference sequence). The CDR3 region has the DNA TGCAGTGGGAGAGGGGACCATGACCATGAGCAGTTCTTC. This encodes CSGRGDHDHEQFF.

This clonotype was seen a few times. V usage is TRBV4-1 and J usage is TRBJ2-1, with TRBD2 identical over 14 bases. The CDR3 loop spans 16 amino acids. The V and J ends lost 4 bases and 10 bases, in that order; junction bases with no gene match: 9. Germline V gene data show CDR1 as MGHRA and CDR2 as YSYEKL. This CDR3 is CASSRTGTSGSLEQFF. CDR3 DNA: TGCGCCAGCAGCCGAACCGGGACTAGCGGGAGTTTGGAGCAGTTCTTC.

The chain recombines TRBV20-1 with TRBJ1-2, with 9 bases that match TRBD1. The CDR3 runs to 13 residues. The germline gives CDR1 DFQATT, CDR2 SNEGSKA (reference sequence). Germline trimming cut 5 bases from V and 4 bases from J; bases unmatched to any gene: 5. The CDR3 nucleotides are TGCAGTGCTTTCGAGGGACAGGGCTATGGCTACACCTTC. Encoded protein: CSAFEGQGYGYTF.

A few counts support this clonotype. The gene calls are TRBV19 and TRBJ2-1; 11 nucleotides align to TRBD2. The germline gives CDR1 LNHDA, CDR2 SQIVND (reference sequence). There are 16 residues in the CDR3. V was clipped by 8 bases and J by 3 bases; unmatched bases: 9. As DNA, the CDR3 is TGTGCCAGTGCCCACCGACTAGCGGGGAGCTACAATGAGCAGTTCTTC. Translated: CASAHRLAGSYNEQFF.

The genes are TRBV20-1 and TRBJ2-7; perhaps TRBD1 as D (6 bases). The CDR3 runs 15 residues. The V end lost 0 bases, the J end lost 3 bases, and 15 bases lay between the germline ends. CDR1 and CDR2 from the germline V gene are DFQATT and SNEGSKA (reference sequence). CDR3 nucleotide sequence: TGCAGTGCTAGAGAAAGACAGGAGTTTTTCTACGAGCAGTACTTC. Translated: CSARERQEFFYEQYF.

This clonotype was observed at least ten times. V is TRBV4-1 and J is TRBJ2-7, with D possibly being TRBD2 (5 bases). The CDR3 covers 13 residues. In germline, CDR1 is MGHRA, CDR2 YSYEKL. V was cut by 5 bases and J by 1 base, with 9 bases left in between. Written as DNA, the CDR3 is TGCGCCAGCAGCACTCGGGGATCCTACGAGCAGTACTTC. Translated: CASSTRGSYEQYF.

This clonotype was detected only a few times. The chain carries TRBV5-1 and TRBJ2-6; D is possibly TRBD1 (5 bases). The CDR3 totals 16 residues. Germline V gene lookup returns CDR1 SGHRS and CDR2 YFSETQ. V was shortened by 4 bases and J by 0 bases, with 11 bases between the two germline ends. The CDR3 is CASSPGQLSGANVLTF. The CDR3 coding sequence is TGCGCCAGCAGCCCAGGACAACTCTCTGGGGCCAACGTCCTGACTTTC. The variable domain in full, completed from reference TRBV5-1 and TRBJ2-6, reads KAGVTQTPRYLIKTRGQQVTLSCSPISGHRSVSWYQQTPGQGLQFLFEYFSETQRNKGNFPGRFSGRQFSNSRSEMNVSTLELGDSALYLCASSPGQLSGANVLTFGAGSRLTVL.

V gene TRBV24-1 combines with J gene TRBJ2-3; unclear D gene. The CDR3 covers 11 residues. Per the germline V gene, CDR1 is KGHDR and CDR2 is SFDVKD. The germline V and J ends were trimmed by 9 bases and 1 base, with 4 bases remaining between them. CDR3 DNA: TGTGCCACCCGGGGCACAGATACGCAGTATTTT. It translates to CATRGTDTQYF.

The rearrangement uses TRBV29-1 and TRBJ2-7; weak D call: TRBD2 (5 bases). Germline V gives CDR1 SQVTM, CDR2 ANQGSEA. The CDR3 contains 16 residues. Between the trimmed V and J ends, which lost 6 bases and 0 bases, there was a span of 21 bases. For the CDR3, the DNA is TGCAGCGTCCTACTGAGGGTAGCCACGTTCTCCTACGAGCAGTACTTC. This gives the protein CSVLLRVATFSYEQYF.

This clonotype was detected only a few times. V is TRBV2 and J is TRBJ2-5; maybe TRBD2 (6 bases). The CDR3 extends over 16 amino acids. Per germline, CDR1 SNHLY and CDR2 FYNNEI. Trimming took 8 bases from V and 1 from J, leaving 20 bases between them. The CDR3, as DNA: TGTGCCAGCGACCCTAGCCCCCCCGGGGGCCAAGAGACCCAGTACTTC. This encodes CASDPSPPGGQETQYF. Supplemented by reference TRBV2 and TRBJ2-5, the full variable domain reads EPEVTQTPSHQVTQMGQEVILRCVPISNHLYFYWYRQILGQKVEFLVSFYNNEISEKSEIFDDQFSVERPDGSNFTLKIRSTKLEDSAMYFCASDPSPPGGQETQYFGPGTRLLVL.

This clonotype was picked up a small number of times. The chain is built from TRBV11-2 and TRBJ2-3, with a weak D call TRBD2 (6 bases). Trimming left V 5 bases short and J 6 bases short, with 18 bases between. This CDR3 comprises 15 residues. Looked up from germline, CDR1 is SGHAT and CDR2 is FQNNGV. CDR3 nucleotides: TGTGCCAGCAGCCAACTAGCTTTACGCTGGGATACGCAGTATTTT. This sequence encodes CASSQLALRWDTQYF.

The V and J genes are TRBV29-1 and TRBJ1-5; tentatively, D is TRBD1 (6 bases). Germline V gives CDR1 SQVTM, CDR2 ANQGSEA. Trimming pared 0 bases from V and 7 bases from J, leaving 13 bases between. CDR3 length: 14 residues. DNA for the CDR3: TGCAGCGTTGAAGATCGTAAAGGGGGACAGCCCCAGCATTTT. Amino acid sequence: CSVEDRKGGQPQHF.

This clonotype was picked up a small number of times. The CDR3 sequence: CASSPGVEGYNEQFF. The CDR3 DNA follows: TGTGCCAGCAGCCCAGGGGTGGAGGGCTACAATGAGCAGTTCTTC. The chain joins TRBV27 to TRBJ2-1; D is tentatively TRBD1 or TRBD2 (6 bases each). This CDR3 contains 15 residues. Germline CDR1 MNHEY, CDR2 SMNVEV (reference sequence). V was pared by 6 bases and J by 3 bases, with 15 bases between.

The CDR3 DNA is TGTGCCAGCAGCCAAGGGGCAGTGTTTATGAACACTGAAGCTTTCTTT. Translating it yields CASSQGAVFMNTEAFF. V is TRBV12-3 or TRBV12-4 and J is TRBJ1-1; D is perhaps TRBD1 (5 bases). Trimming stripped 6 bases from V and 0 bases from J, with 17 bases between. This CDR3 has 16 amino acids.

A word on this clonotype: A clone one base away is much larger, so this may be a read error. The CDR3 coding sequence is TGCAGTGCTAGGGGAATTAGCGGGGACAAGTACAATGAGCGGTTCTTC. This gives the protein CSARGISGDKYNERFF. The V call is TRBV20-1, the J call TRBJ2-1; the match to TRBD2 covers 8 bases. CDR1 is DFQATT, CDR2 SNEGSKA, per germline (reference sequence). This CDR3 is 16 amino acids long.